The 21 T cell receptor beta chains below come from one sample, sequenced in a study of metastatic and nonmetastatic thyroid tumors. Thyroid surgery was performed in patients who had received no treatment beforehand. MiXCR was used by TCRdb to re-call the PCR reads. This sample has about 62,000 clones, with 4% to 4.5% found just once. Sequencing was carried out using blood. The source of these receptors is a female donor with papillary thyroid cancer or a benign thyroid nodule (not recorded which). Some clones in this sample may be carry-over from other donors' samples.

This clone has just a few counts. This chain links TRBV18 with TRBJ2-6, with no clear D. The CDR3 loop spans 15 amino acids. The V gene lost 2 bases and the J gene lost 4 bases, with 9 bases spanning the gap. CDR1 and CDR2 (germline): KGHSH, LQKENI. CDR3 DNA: TGTGCCAGCTCACCAAGTATCCAGGGGGCCAACGTCCTGACTTTC. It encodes CASSPSIQGANVLTF.

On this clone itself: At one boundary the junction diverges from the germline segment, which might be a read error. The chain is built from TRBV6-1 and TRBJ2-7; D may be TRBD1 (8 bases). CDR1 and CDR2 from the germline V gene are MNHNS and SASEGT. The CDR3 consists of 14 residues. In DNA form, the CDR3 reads TGTGCCTCCACAGGGGGGGGAACCCCCTACGAGAAGTACTTC. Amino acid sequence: CASTGGGTPYEKYF.

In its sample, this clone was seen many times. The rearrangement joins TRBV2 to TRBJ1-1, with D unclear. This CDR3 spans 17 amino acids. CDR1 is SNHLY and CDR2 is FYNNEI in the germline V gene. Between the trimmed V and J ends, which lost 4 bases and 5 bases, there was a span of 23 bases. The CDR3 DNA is TGTGCCAGCAGTGGATGGTCAGAAGGAATCCACCTAACTGAAGCTTTCTTT. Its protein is CASSGWSEGIHLTEAFF.

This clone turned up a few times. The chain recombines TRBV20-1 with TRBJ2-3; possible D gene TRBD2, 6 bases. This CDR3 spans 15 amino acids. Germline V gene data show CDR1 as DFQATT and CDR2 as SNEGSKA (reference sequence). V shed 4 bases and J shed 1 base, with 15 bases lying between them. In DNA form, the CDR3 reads TGCAGTGCTATCCCCGGGACTGGAGGCACAGATACGCAGTATTTT. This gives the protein CSAIPGTGGTDTQYF.

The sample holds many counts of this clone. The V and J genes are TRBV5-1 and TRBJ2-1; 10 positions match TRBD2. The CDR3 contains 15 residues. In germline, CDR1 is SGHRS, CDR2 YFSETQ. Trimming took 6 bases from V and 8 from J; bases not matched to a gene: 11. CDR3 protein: CASTTSGTRSDEQFF. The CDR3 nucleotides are TGCGCCAGCACCACTAGCGGGACCAGGAGCGATGAGCAGTTCTTC.

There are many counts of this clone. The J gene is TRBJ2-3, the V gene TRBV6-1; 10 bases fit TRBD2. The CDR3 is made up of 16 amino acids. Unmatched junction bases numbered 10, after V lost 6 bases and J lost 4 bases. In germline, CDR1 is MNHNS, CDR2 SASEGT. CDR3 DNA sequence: TGTGCCAGCAGCCCAACTAGCGGGACAGGTGCAGATACGCAGTATTTT. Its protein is CASSPTSGTGADTQYF.

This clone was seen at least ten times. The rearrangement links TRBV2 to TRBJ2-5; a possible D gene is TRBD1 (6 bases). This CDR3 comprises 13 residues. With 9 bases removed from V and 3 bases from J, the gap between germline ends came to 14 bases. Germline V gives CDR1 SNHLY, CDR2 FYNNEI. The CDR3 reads CASLRDIEETQYF. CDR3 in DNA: TGTGCCAGTCTCCGGGACATAGAAGAGACCCAGTACTTC.

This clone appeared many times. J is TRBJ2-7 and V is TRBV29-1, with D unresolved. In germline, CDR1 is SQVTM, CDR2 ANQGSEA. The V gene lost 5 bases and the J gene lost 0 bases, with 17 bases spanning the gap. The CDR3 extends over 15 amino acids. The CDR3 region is CSVTTLDPSSYEQYF. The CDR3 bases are TGCAGCGTTACAACGCTAGATCCGAGCTCCTACGAGCAGTACTTC.

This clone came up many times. The CDR3 spells CASSPPGAARTYEQYF. The CDR3, as DNA: TGTGCCAGCTCACCACCGGGGGCGGCTAGAACCTACGAGCAGTACTTC. The chain couples TRBV18 to TRBJ2-7; D is possibly TRBD1 (6 bases). This CDR3 spans 16 amino acids. The ends were cut back, 0 bases at V and 2 bases at J, with 14 bases in the middle. In germline, CDR1 is KGHSH, CDR2 LQKENI.

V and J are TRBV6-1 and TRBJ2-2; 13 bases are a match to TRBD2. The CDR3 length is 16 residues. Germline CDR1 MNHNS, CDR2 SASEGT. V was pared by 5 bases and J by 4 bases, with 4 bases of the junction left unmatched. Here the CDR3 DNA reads TGTGCCAGCAGTACACTAGCGGGAGGGTCCACCGGGGAGCTGTTTTTT. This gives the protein CASSTLAGGSTGELFF.

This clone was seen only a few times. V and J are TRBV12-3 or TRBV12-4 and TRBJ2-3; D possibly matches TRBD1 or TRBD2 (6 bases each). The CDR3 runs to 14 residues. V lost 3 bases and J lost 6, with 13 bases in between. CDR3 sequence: CASSFGGGADTQYF. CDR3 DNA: TGTGCCAGCAGTTTCGGGGGCGGAGCCGATACGCAGTATTTT.

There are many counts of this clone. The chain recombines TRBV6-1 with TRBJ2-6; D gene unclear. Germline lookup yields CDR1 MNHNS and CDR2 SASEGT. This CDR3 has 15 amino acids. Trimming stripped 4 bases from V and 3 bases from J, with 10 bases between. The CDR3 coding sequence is TGTGCCAGCAGTGGAGCAGATAGTGGGGCCAACGTCCTGACTTTC. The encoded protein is CASSGADSGANVLTF.

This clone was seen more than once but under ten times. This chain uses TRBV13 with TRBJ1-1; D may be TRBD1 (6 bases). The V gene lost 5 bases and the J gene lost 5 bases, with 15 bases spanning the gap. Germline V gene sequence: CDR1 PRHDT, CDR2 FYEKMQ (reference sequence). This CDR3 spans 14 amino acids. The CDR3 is CASSRLRGSTEAFF. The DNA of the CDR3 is TGTGCCAGCAGCAGGCTCAGGGGTTCAACTGAAGCTTTCTTT. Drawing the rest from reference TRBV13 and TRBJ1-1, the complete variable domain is AAGVIQSPRHLIKEKRETATLKCYPIPRHDTVYWYQQGPGQDPQFLISFYEKMQSDKGSIPDRFSAQQFSDYHSELNMSSLELGDSALYFCASSRLRGSTEAFFGQGTRLTVV.

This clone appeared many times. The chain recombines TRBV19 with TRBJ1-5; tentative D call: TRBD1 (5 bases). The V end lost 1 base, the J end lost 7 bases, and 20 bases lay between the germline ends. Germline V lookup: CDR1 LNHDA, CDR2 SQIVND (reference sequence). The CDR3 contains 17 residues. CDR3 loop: CASSIGDRGVVGQPQHF. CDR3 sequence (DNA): TGTGCCAGTAGTATAGGTGACAGAGGGGTGGTTGGGCAGCCCCAGCATTTT.

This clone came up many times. This chain's CDR3 is CASSLDRGGTEAFF. DNA of the CDR3: TGCGCCAGCAGCCTCGACAGGGGAGGCACTGAAGCTTTCTTT. V is TRBV5-1 and J is TRBJ1-1, with 8 bases matching TRBD1. Germline trimming cut 4 bases from V and 4 bases from J; bases unmatched to any gene: 6. CDR3 length equals 14 residues. Germline values: CDR1 SGHRS, CDR2 YFSETQ.

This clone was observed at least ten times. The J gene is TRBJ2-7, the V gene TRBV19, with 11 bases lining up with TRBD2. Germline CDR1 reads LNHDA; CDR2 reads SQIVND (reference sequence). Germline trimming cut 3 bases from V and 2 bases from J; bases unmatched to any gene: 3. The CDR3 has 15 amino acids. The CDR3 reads CASSILAGGPYEQYF. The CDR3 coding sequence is TGTGCCAGTAGTATCTTAGCGGGAGGGCCCTACGAGCAGTACTTC.

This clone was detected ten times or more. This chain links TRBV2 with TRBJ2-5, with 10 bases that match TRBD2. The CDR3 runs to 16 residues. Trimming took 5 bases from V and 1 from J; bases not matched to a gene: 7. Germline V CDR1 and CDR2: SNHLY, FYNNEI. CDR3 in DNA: TGTGCCAGCAGTCCTCGGACTAGCGGCCGCCAAGAGACCCAGTACTTC. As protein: CASSPRTSGRQETQYF.

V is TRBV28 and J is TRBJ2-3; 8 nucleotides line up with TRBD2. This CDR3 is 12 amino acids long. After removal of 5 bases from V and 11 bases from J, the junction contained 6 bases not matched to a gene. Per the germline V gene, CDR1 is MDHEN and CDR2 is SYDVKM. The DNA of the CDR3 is TGTGCCAGCAGTCCCCCCCTAGCGGGGCAGTATTTT. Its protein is CASSPPLAGQYF.

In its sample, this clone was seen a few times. CDR3 amino acids: CASSLWTGQYTDTQYF. CDR3 DNA: TGTGCCAGCAGTCTGTGGACAGGGCAGTACACAGATACGCAGTATTTT. The chain couples TRBV12-3 or TRBV12-4 to TRBJ2-3; 8 bases align to TRBD1. Trimming cost V 5 bases and J 2 bases; bases outside gene matches: 9. The CDR3 sequence is 16 residues long.

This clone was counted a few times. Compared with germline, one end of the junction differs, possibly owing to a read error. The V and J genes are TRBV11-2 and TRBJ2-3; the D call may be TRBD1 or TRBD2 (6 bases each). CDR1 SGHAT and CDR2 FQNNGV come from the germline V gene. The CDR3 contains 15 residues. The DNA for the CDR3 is TGTGCCAGCAGCTTCCTGGGGGCTAGCGTAGATACGCATTATTTT. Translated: CASSFLGASVDTHYF.

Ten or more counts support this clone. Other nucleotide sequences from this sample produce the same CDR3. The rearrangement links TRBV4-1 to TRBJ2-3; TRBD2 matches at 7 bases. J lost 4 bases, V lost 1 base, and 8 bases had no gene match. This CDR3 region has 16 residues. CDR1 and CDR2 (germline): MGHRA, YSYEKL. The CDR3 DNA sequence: TGCGCCAGCAGCCAAGTCGCTAGCGGAGCGGCAGATACGCAGTATTTT. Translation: CASSQVASGAADTQYF.